This TCR beta chain derives from a study of blood T cell repertoires in COVID-19. Overall study: Acute and convalescent COVID-19 samples came from the United States, Italy and Spain.

The CDR3 consists of 20 residues. Profiling relied on immunoSEQ multiplex PCR, and the TCRdb table lists in-frame clones only, not all of them. The sample has roughly 160,000 clones; 84% are singletons. The TCR was taken from a woman older than 75 with COVID-19, enrolled during active disease. The sample consisted of peripheral blood. The chain couples TRBV21-1 to TRBJ2-5; no check of the table's D call, TRBD2, against the DNA was made. TRBV21-1 corresponds to a pseudogene. The CDR3 sequence: CASSKVQPTSGSAGRETQYF. CDR3 sequence (DNA): TGTGCCAGCAGCAAAGTTCAGCCGACTAGCGGGAGCGCGGGGCGAGAGACCCAGTACTTC.